The next 17 T cell receptor beta chains were all read from a single sample in a study of T cells after yellow fever vaccination. Via MiXCR, TCRdb re-called the 5' RACE reads, giving one row per CDR3 protein. Among some 240,000 distinct CDR3 sequences listed, 5.2% were seen once. The sample was CD4+ T cells sorted from PBMCs, taken on the day of the yellow fever booster vaccination. The receptors stem from a man younger than 35 who received the YFV17D yellow fever vaccine.

V and J are TRBV7-2 and TRBJ1-5; D is ambiguous. Between the trimmed V and J ends, which lost 3 bases and 6 bases, there was a span of 9 bases. Germline V lookup: CDR1 SGHTA, CDR2 FQGNSA. The CDR3 is 13 residues long. This CDR3 is CASSLGSSQPQHF. CDR3 nucleotides: TGTGCCAGCAGCTTGGGGAGTAGTCAGCCCCAGCATTTT.

There are many counts of this clonotype. V is TRBV6-5 and J is TRBJ2-7; D possibly uses TRBD1 or TRBD2 (5 bases each). Germline V gene data show CDR1 as MNHEY and CDR2 as SVGAGI. Trimming removed 3 bases at V and 7 bases at J, with 19 bases between. CDR3 size: 15 residues. The CDR3 sequence: CASSYMGRSLKEQYF. The CDR3 DNA is TGTGCCAGCAGTTATATGGGACGGAGTCTCAAGGAGCAGTACTTC.

This clonotype has more than one count but fewer than ten. The J gene is TRBJ2-1, the V gene TRBV14; D unclear. CDR1 is SGHDN, CDR2 FVKESK, per germline. Between the trimmed V and J ends, which lost 4 bases and 8 bases, there was a span of 12 bases. The CDR3 runs to 13 residues. Here the CDR3 reads CASSRGSWDEQFF. The CDR3, as DNA: TGTGCCAGCAGCCGGGGTTCATGGGATGAGCAGTTCTTC.

This clonotype appeared many times. This sequence joins TRBV24-1 and TRBJ2-3, with 10 bases matching TRBD1. V shed 4 bases, J shed 4 bases, and the junction held 7 bases outside the gene matches. CDR1 is KGHDR, CDR2 SFDVKD, per germline. The CDR3 is 16 residues long. CDR3 region: CATSESGTGVADTQYF. The CDR3 DNA reads TGTGCCACCAGTGAATCCGGGACAGGGGTTGCAGATACGCAGTATTTT.

This clonotype was found a few times. V and J are TRBV7-2 and TRBJ1-1, with 7 bases identical to TRBD1. The length of the CDR3 is 14 residues. The trim removed 5 bases at V and 1 base at J, leaving 4 bases unmatched. CDR1 and CDR2 (germline): SGHTA, FQGNSA. The CDR3 sequence is CASSPDRQNTEAFF. Here the CDR3 DNA reads TGTGCCAGCAGCCCGGACAGGCAGAACACTGAAGCTTTCTTT.

The chain carries TRBV6-4 and TRBJ1-5; D is ambiguous. The CDR3 has 13 amino acids. The V and J ends lost 5 bases and 7 bases respectively, with 12 bases between them. The V gene's germline CDR1 is MRHNA and CDR2 SNTAGT. The CDR3 DNA reads as TGTGCCAGCAGTCCAGACGCTACGCAGCCCCAGCATTTT. Translated, it gives CASSPDATQPQHF.

The V and J genes are TRBV5-4 and TRBJ1-6, with D unclear. The V and J ends lost 0 bases and 6 bases respectively, with 10 bases between them. The CDR3 runs to 15 residues. Germline assignment: CDR1 SGHNT and CDR2 YYREEE (reference sequence). The CDR3 region is CASSLDRTLNSPLHF. The CDR3 nucleotides read TGTGCCAGCAGCTTGGATCGGACCCTTAATTCACCCCTCCACTTT.

The chain uses TRBV3-1 and TRBJ2-5; D call uncertain. CDR3 length: 16 amino acids. The germline CDR1 and CDR2 sequences are LGHDT and YNNKEL (reference sequence). The V end was cut by 0 bases, the J end by 5 bases, with 16 bases between. The CDR3 spells CASSQEARSREETQYF. CDR3 DNA: TGTGCCAGCAGCCAAGAAGCCCGGTCACGAGAGGAGACCCAGTACTTC.

This clonotype was recorded a few times. The chain couples TRBV20-1 to TRBJ1-5; no clear D. CDR3 length: 13 amino acids. Germline V lookup: CDR1 DFQATT, CDR2 SNEGSKA (reference sequence). V lost 2 bases and J 6 bases, leaving 11 bases between the germline ends. Here the CDR3 reads CSARTPGFQPQHF. The CDR3 DNA reads as TGCAGTGCTAGAACCCCGGGCTTTCAGCCCCAGCATTTT.

The rearrangement uses TRBV6-2 or TRBV6-3 and TRBJ2-7, with 8 positions matching TRBD2. The CDR3 is made up of 19 amino acids. CDR1 is MNHEY, CDR2 SVGEGT, per germline. The ends lost 5 bases at V and 3 bases at J; junction bases unmatched: 21. The CDR3 here is CASSRTSRDPDSLNYEQYV. The CDR3 coding sequence is TGTGCCAGCAGTCGGACTAGCAGAGACCCGGATTCCCTAAACTACGAGCAGTACGTC.

This chain connects TRBV5-1 to TRBJ1-4, with 9 positions matching TRBD1. The CDR3 consists of 15 residues. The J segment lost 5 bases and the V segment lost 4 bases, leaving 6 bases of the junction unmatched. CDR1 SGHRS and CDR2 YFSETQ come from the germline V gene. The CDR3 nucleotides are TGCGCCAGCAGCCCCGGGGGGACAGGGAATGAAAAACTGTTTTTT. Encoded protein: CASSPGGTGNEKLFF.

CDR3 DNA sequence: TGTGCCAGCACCCCGGGGGCTGTGTCCTACGAGCAGTACTTC. This sequence encodes CASTPGAVSYEQYF. The V gene is TRBV12-3 or TRBV12-4, the J gene TRBJ2-7; D may match TRBD1 or TRBD2 (6 bases each). The V end was cut by 7 bases, the J end by 1 base, with 14 bases between. The CDR3 loop spans 14 amino acids.

This clonotype was seen repeatedly, ten times or more. The V and J genes are TRBV28 and TRBJ2-1; D tentatively fits TRBD1 or TRBD2 (5 bases each). In germline, CDR1 is MDHEN, CDR2 SYDVKM. The CDR3 is 14 amino acids. V was shortened by 7 bases and J by 1 base, with 11 bases between the two germline ends. CDR3 sequence: CASNSGGSYNEQFF. CDR3 nucleotides: TGTGCCAGCAACTCTGGGGGTTCCTACAATGAGCAGTTCTTC.

This clonotype was detected only a few times. The rearrangement links TRBV7-3 to TRBJ2-2; no definite D call. Germline CDR1 is SGHTA and CDR2 is FQGTGA. V was trimmed by 4 bases and J by 0 bases, leaving 12 bases between them. This CDR3 has 16 residues. For the CDR3, the DNA is TGTGCCAGCAGCTGGTCGGGCGCCGCGAACACCGGGGAGCTGTTTTTT. Translation gives CASSWSGAANTGELFF.

This clonotype has ten or more counts. This chain uses TRBV27 with TRBJ1-1; weak D call: TRBD1 (5 bases). With 3 bases removed from V and 6 bases from J, the gap between germline ends came to 11 bases. CDR1 and CDR2 from the germline V gene are MNHEY and SMNVEV (reference sequence). This CDR3 has 13 residues. The CDR3 here is CASSFQGLAEAFF. The DNA for the CDR3 is TGTGCCAGCAGTTTCCAGGGCCTCGCTGAAGCTTTCTTT.

This clonotype was seen many times. The V and J genes are TRBV7-8 and TRBJ2-2; 7 bases are a match to TRBD1. The length of the CDR3 is 16 residues. Per germline, CDR1 SGHVS and CDR2 FQNEAQ. The ends lost 4 bases at V and 4 bases at J; junction bases unmatched: 9. The CDR3: CASSSRKGASTGELFF. CDR3 DNA sequence: TGTGCCAGCAGCTCCCGGAAGGGGGCAAGCACCGGGGAGCTGTTTTTT.

The sample holds a few counts of this clonotype. V usage is TRBV5-4 and J usage is TRBJ2-1; possible D gene TRBD1, 6 bases. V lost 10 bases and J 8 bases, leaving 19 bases between the germline ends. Germline V gives CDR1 SGHNT, CDR2 YYREEE (reference sequence). This CDR3 region has 13 residues. In nucleotides, the CDR3 is TGTGCCCTTCGACAGGCCCCCTCGGATGAGCAGTTCTTC. Amino acid sequence: CALRQAPSDEQFF. The complete variable domain, with remaining parts taken from reference TRBV5-4 and TRBJ2-1, reads ETGVTQSPTHLIKTRGQQVTLRCSSQSGHNTVSWYQQALGQGPQFIFQYYREEENGRGNFPPRFSGLQFPNYSSELNVNALELDDSALYLCALRQAPSDEQFFGPGTRLTVL.